One and the same sample provided the 29 T cell receptor beta chains below, sequenced in a study of beta chain features in type 1 diabetes. The investigators reverse transcribed all of the isolated RNA, so they sequenced expressed TCRB transcripts. TCRdb keeps only in-frame clones here, not all; method: immunoSEQ multiplex PCR. The sample consists of 450,000 or so clones, about an eighth of them appearing once. Sequenced sample: naive CD4+ T cells from blood. The receptors stem from a woman aged 18-35 years in good health.

This chain joins TRBV28 and TRBJ2-7, with 9 bases matching TRBD1. With V trimmed by 6 bases and J by 2 bases, 5 bases remained unmatched. Germline values: CDR1 MDHEN, CDR2 SYDVKM. The CDR3 has 14 amino acids. The CDR3 loop is CASRDRGGPYEQYV. The DNA for the CDR3 is TGTGCCAGCAGGGACAGGGGCGGACCCTACGAGCAGTACGTC.

The sample holds a few counts of this clone. V and J are TRBV4-1 and TRBJ2-2; D is unclear. Germline CDR1 is MGHRA and CDR2 is YSYEKL. There are 16 residues in the CDR3. V was shortened by 4 bases and J by 3 bases, with 15 bases between the two germline ends. The CDR3 nucleotides are TGCGCCAGCAGCCGTACCCCCCGAACGGACACCGGGGAGCTGTTTTTT. It encodes CASSRTPRTDTGELFF.

About this clone: At the DNA level, this CDR3 is encoded by other sequences in the same sample as well. The gene calls are TRBV18 and TRBJ1-2; the match to TRBD1 covers 8 bases. Trimming removed 3 bases from V and 3 bases from J; junction bases left unmatched: 6. The CDR3 is made up of 15 amino acids. From germline, CDR1 is KGHSH and CDR2 LQKENI. The CDR3 loop is CASSPGTGGDYGYTF. CDR3 nucleotides: TGTGCCAGCTCACCCGGGACAGGCGGCGACTATGGCTACACCTTC.

In its sample, this clone was seen a few times. V is TRBV21-1 and J is TRBJ2-7; the listed D gene, TRBD2, was not tested against the DNA. TRBV21-1 corresponds to a pseudogene. The CDR3 loop spans 17 amino acids. CDR3: CASPKGGRAKKSYEQYF. The DNA for the CDR3 is TGTGCCAGCCCAAAAGGAGGGAGGGCTAAGAAGAGCTACGAGCAGTACTTC.

The rearrangement uses TRBV4-3 and TRBJ1-6; perhaps TRBD1 as D (5 bases). This CDR3 comprises 15 residues. V was clipped by 1 base and J by 6 bases, with 10 bases between them. Germline V gene sequence: CDR1 LGHNA, CDR2 YSLEER. CDR3 coding DNA: TGCGCCAGCAGCCAAGTGGGACTCTTTAATTCACCCCTCCACTTT. This sequence encodes CASSQVGLFNSPLHF.

This clone has a count of ten or more. The chain has TRBV30 and TRBJ2-7; TRBD2 is a possible D gene (5 bases). The CDR3 loop spans 14 amino acids. Per the germline V gene, CDR1 is GTSNPN and CDR2 is SVGIG (reference sequence). With 2 bases removed from V and 4 bases from J, the gap between germline ends came to 15 bases. The CDR3 loop reads CAWSSDGRGYEQYF. CDR3 nucleotide sequence: TGTGCCTGGAGTTCGGACGGACGGGGATACGAGCAGTACTTC.

This clone was counted a few times. The chain has TRBV7-9 and TRBJ2-5; 7 bases line up with TRBD2. CDR3 length: 15 residues. Germline assignment: CDR1 SEHNR and CDR2 FQNEAQ (reference sequence). Trimming cost V 1 base and J 1 base; bases outside gene matches: 3. The CDR3 region is CASSLGEGSQETQYF. DNA for the CDR3: TGTGCCAGCAGCTTAGGGGAGGGTTCCCAAGAGACCCAGTACTTC.

In its sample, this clone was seen a few times. The chain joins TRBV2 to TRBJ2-5; tentatively, D is TRBD1 or TRBD2 (5 bases each). The germline V gene encodes CDR1 SNHLY and CDR2 FYNNEI. The CDR3 is 15 amino acids. The ends were cut back, 7 bases at V and 6 bases at J, with 21 bases in the middle. CDR3 sequence (DNA): TGTGCCAGCACCCGAGCCGGGACCAACATACAGACCCAGTACTTC. Translating gives CASTRAGTNIQTQYF.

This clone has just a few counts. V gene TRBV7-9 combines with J gene TRBJ2-5; no clear D gene. The CDR3 covers 12 residues. Looked up from germline, CDR1 is SEHNR and CDR2 is FQNEAQ (reference sequence). V gave up 3 bases and J gave up 3 bases, with 5 bases separating them. The CDR3 spells CASSLLKETQYF. The CDR3 DNA follows: TGTGCCAGCAGCTTGCTCAAAGAGACCCAGTACTTC.

The rearrangement joins TRBV14 to TRBJ2-7; no firm D call. V dropped 5 bases and J dropped 3 bases, with 8 bases sitting between them. The CDR3 loop spans 12 amino acids. Germline-derived CDR1 and CDR2 are SGHDN and FVKESK. The CDR3 bases are TGTGCCAGCAGCAAGGTTCACTACGAGCAGTACTTC. This translates into CASSKVHYEQYF.

The V gene is TRBV11-1, the J gene TRBJ1-2, with D hard to call. Per germline, CDR1 SGHAT and CDR2 FQDESV (reference sequence). V lost 11 bases, J lost 6 bases, and 7 bases lay in between. CDR3 length equals 9 residues. This CDR3 is CAPFDGYTF. The CDR3 nucleotides read TGTGCCCCATTCGATGGCTACACCTTC.

The chain employs TRBV2 and TRBJ1-5, with D perhaps matching TRBD1 (5 bases). Trimming took off 4 bases at V and 11 bases at J, with 12 bases between the two ends. The CDR3 is 12 amino acids. Looked up from germline, CDR1 is SNHLY and CDR2 is FYNNEI. CDR3 nucleotide sequence: TGTGCCAGCAGTGCTTTTGCAGGGTCCCAGCATTTT. Its protein product is CASSAFAGSQHF.

The chain recombines TRBV5-4 with TRBJ2-3; D is ambiguous. Germline CDR1 reads SGHNT; CDR2 reads YYREEE (reference sequence). The CDR3 sequence is 14 residues long. Trimming removed 2 bases from V and 0 bases from J, with 7 bases in between. The CDR3 nucleotides read TGTGCCAGCAGCTTCGAAGGAAGCACAGATACGCAGTATTTT. As protein: CASSFEGSTDTQYF.

This clone was counted a few times. This sample also contains other DNA sequences that code for the same CDR3. The CDR3 reads CASSLAGGETQYF. Written as DNA, the CDR3 is TGTGCCAGCAGCTTAGCGGGAGGAGAGACCCAGTACTTC. The chain combines TRBV7-8 with TRBJ2-5; D may be TRBD2 (6 bases). The length of the CDR3 is 13 residues. Trimming took off 0 bases at V and 4 bases at J, with 6 bases between the two ends. CDR1 and CDR2 (germline): SGHVS, FQNEAQ.

There are a few counts of this clone. The genes are TRBV21-1 and TRBJ1-6. TRBV21-1 has pseudogene status. This CDR3 has 15 amino acids. DNA of the CDR3: TGTGCCAGCAGCAAATCGGGGGCGGTAAATTCACCCCTCCACTTT. Residues: CASSKSGAVNSPLHF.

This clone was seen more than once but under ten times. The rearrangement uses TRBV7-9 and TRBJ1-2; weak D call: TRBD1 (6 bases). V was shortened by 3 bases and J by 1 base, with 12 bases between the two germline ends. This CDR3 region has 15 residues. Per the germline V gene, CDR1 is SEHNR and CDR2 is FQNEAQ (reference sequence). The CDR3: CASSFGQLDNYGYTF. DNA for the CDR3: TGTGCCAGCAGCTTTGGACAGCTGGATAACTATGGCTACACCTTC.

This clone was detected a few times. V is TRBV2 and J is TRBJ1-3; 9 positions match TRBD1. The CDR3 totals 12 residues. Germline lookup yields CDR1 SNHLY and CDR2 FYNNEI. V lost 5 bases to trimming and J lost 13 bases; unmatched junction nucleotides: 6. Here the CDR3 reads CASSPRDRGIYF. CDR3 sequence (DNA): TGTGCCAGCAGTCCCCGCGACAGGGGGATATATTTT.

This clone turned up a few times. The CDR3 protein is CASSLDRGLGEQFF. The CDR3 DNA reads as TGTGCCAGCAGCCTAGACAGGGGGCTTGGTGAGCAGTTCTTC. The chain joins TRBV7-3 to TRBJ2-1, with 10 bases aligning to TRBD1. The germline gives CDR1 SGHTA, CDR2 FQGTGA. Germline trimming cut 5 bases from V and 9 bases from J; bases unmatched to any gene: 7. This CDR3 has 14 residues.

This chain connects TRBV7-9 to TRBJ2-1; 12 bases align to TRBD2. V lost 1 base, J lost 13 bases, and 5 bases stayed unmatched. This CDR3 region has 14 residues. Germline-derived CDR1 and CDR2 are SEHNR and FQNEAQ (reference sequence). DNA of the CDR3: TGTGCCAGCAGCTTAGAGCCTAGCGGGAGGGTCCAGTTCTTC. This encodes CASSLEPSGRVQFF.

This clone appeared a few times. J is TRBJ1-1 and V is TRBV7-2; 7 bases line up with TRBD1. Germline V gives CDR1 SGHTA, CDR2 FQGNSA. The CDR3 loop spans 16 amino acids. J gave up 1 base and V 5 bases, and 10 bases lay outside the gene matches. The CDR3 spells CASSDGFRGRNTEAFF. In nucleotides, the CDR3 is TGTGCCAGCAGCGACGGATTCAGGGGGAGGAACACTGAAGCTTTCTTT.

This clone has only a few counts. The gene calls are TRBV7-9 and TRBJ2-6; D gene unclear. V was trimmed by 5 bases and J by 0 bases, leaving 11 bases between them. The CDR3 is 16 amino acids. CDR1 is SEHNR, CDR2 FQNEAQ, per germline (reference sequence). CDR3 amino acids: CASSKDRYSGANVLTF. For the CDR3, the DNA is TGTGCCAGCAGCAAAGACCGATACTCTGGGGCCAACGTCCTGACTTTC. Supplemented by reference TRBV7-9 and TRBJ2-6, the full variable domain reads DTGVSQNPRHKITKRGQNVTFRCDPISEHNRLYWYRQTLGQGPEFLTYFQNEAQLEKSRLLSDRFSAERPKGSFSTLEIQRTEQGDSAMYLCASSKDRYSGANVLTFGAGSRLTVL.

This clone was picked up a small number of times. The chain joins TRBV18 to TRBJ2-7, with D perhaps matching TRBD2 (5 bases). Germline V gene lookup returns CDR1 KGHSH and CDR2 LQKENI. The CDR3 loop spans 15 amino acids. V was pared by 2 bases and J by 4 bases, with 15 bases between. The CDR3 nucleotides read TGTGCCAGCTCACCATGGAACCTGGAGGCTTACGAGCAGTACTTC. Amino acid sequence: CASSPWNLEAYEQYF. Drawing the rest from reference TRBV18 and TRBJ2-7, the complete variable domain is NAGVMQNPRHLVRRRGQEARLRCSPMKGHSHVYWYRQLPEEGLKFMVYLQKENIIDESGMPKERFSAEFPKEGPSILRIQQVVRGDSAAYFCASSPWNLEAYEQYFGPGTRLTVT.

This clone was seen a handful of times. This sequence joins TRBV4-1 and TRBJ2-1; 13 bases match TRBD2. The CDR3 covers 18 residues. Germline V gene sequence: CDR1 MGHRA, CDR2 YSYEKL. J was trimmed by 4 bases and V by 3 bases; bases with no gene match: 9. This CDR3 is CASSHGRTSGSRYNEQFF. DNA of the CDR3: TGCGCCAGCAGCCATGGACGGACTAGCGGGAGCCGTTACAATGAGCAGTTCTTC.

There are a few counts of this clone. The gene calls are TRBV10-3 and TRBJ1-6; 10 bases map to TRBD1. CDR3 length: 14 amino acids. In germline, CDR1 is ENHRY, CDR2 SYGVKD. J was trimmed by 10 bases and V by 4 bases; bases with no gene match: 4. The CDR3 coding sequence is TGTGCCATCAGTGGAGGGACAGGGGTGTCACCCCTCCACTTT. Residues: CAISGGTGVSPLHF.

This clone was picked up a small number of times. The genes are TRBV9 and TRBJ2-5; D might be TRBD1 (5 bases). Germline CDR1 reads SGDLS; CDR2 reads YYNGEE. The ends were cut back, 0 bases at V and 8 bases at J, with 11 bases in the middle. The CDR3 is 13 amino acids. The CDR3 loop reads CASSVDQGPTQYF. In DNA form, the CDR3 reads TGTGCCAGCAGCGTAGACCAGGGCCCCACCCAGTACTTC.

This clone occurred a few times. This rearrangement joins TRBV25-1 to TRBJ2-7; tentatively, D is TRBD2 (6 bases). This CDR3 is 12 amino acids long. Trimming left V 10 bases short and J 3 bases short, with 13 bases between. Germline V gene sequence: CDR1 MGHDK, CDR2 SYGVNS. CDR3 amino acids: CATDGGGYEQYF. The DNA for the CDR3 is TGTGCCACCGATGGGGGAGGCTACGAGCAGTACTTC.

This clone was recorded a few times. The rearrangement joins TRBV19 to TRBJ2-5; D unclear. Germline CDR1 reads LNHDA; CDR2 reads SQIVND (reference sequence). The CDR3 sequence is 14 residues long. The V gene lost 3 bases and the J gene lost 6 bases, with 14 bases spanning the gap. The CDR3 nucleotides are TGTGCCAGTAGTATCGACCCTACTGAGAAGACCCAGTACTTC. Translated: CASSIDPTEKTQYF.

This clone appeared a few times. For the CDR3, the DNA is TGTGCCAGCAGCGTAGAGGGTGGTACCGGGGAGCTGTTTTTT. It is translated as CASSVEGGTGELFF. The V call is TRBV9, the J call TRBJ2-2; D unclear. V lost 0 bases and J 5 bases, leaving 8 bases between the germline ends. Germline V CDR1 and CDR2: SGDLS, YYNGEE. This CDR3 contains 14 residues.

This chain links TRBV29-1 with TRBJ1-5, with 9 nucleotides matching TRBD1. Trimming removed 7 bases from V and 1 base from J; junction bases left unmatched: 8. The CDR3 spans 15 residues. Germline V gene lookup returns CDR1 SQVTM and CDR2 ANQGSEA. This chain's CDR3 is CSAGQGNWSNQPQHF. DNA for the CDR3: TGCAGCGCTGGACAGGGGAATTGGAGCAATCAGCCCCAGCATTTT.